A selection of T cell receptor beta chains follows, all from one sample in a study of cytomegalovirus exposure and HLA in healthy donors. Some clones are missing from TCRdb's copy, which holds only in-frame ones; the method was immunoSEQ multiplex PCR. The sample has 95,000 to 150,000 clones; 60% to 85% are singletons. Material: PBMCs. All receptors come from a man aged 45-65 years in good health and CMV-seronegative. The CDR3 runs from the conserved cysteine through the conserved F or W. The D gene is left open where the match is weak. Only some rows state a clone size, as once, few, many or a class for expanded clones.

clone_size cdr3_length d_call j_call v_call cdr3_aa cdr3_nt
NA 13 NA TRBJ2-5 TRBV5-4 CASSPRDSETQYF TGTGCCAGCAGCCCCCGGGACTCGGAGACCCAGTACTTC
NA 15 NA TRBJ1-1 TRBV18 CASSPSDPRETEAFF TGTGCCAGCTCACCTTCAGACCCGAGGGAAACTGAAGCTTTCTTT
NA 15 NA TRBJ2-3 TRBV4-3 CASSPRIIAGDTQYF TGCGCCAGCAGCCCTCGGATCATTGCGGGAGATACGCAGTATTTT
NA 14 NA TRBJ2-1 TRBV7-3 CASSLGQNYNEQFF TGTGCCAGCAGCTTAGGACAGAACTACAATGAGCAGTTCTTC
NA 14 NA TRBJ1-2 TRBV6-6 CASSLTQGYYGYTF TGTGCCAGCAGTCTAACCCAGGGATACTATGGCTACACCTTC
NA 16 NA TRBJ1-1 TRBV5-6 CASTSGAGRRDTEAFF TGTGCCAGCACCTCTGGCGCGGGGAGGCGGGACACTGAAGCTTTCTTT
NA 11 TRBD1 TRBJ1-3 TRBV5-6 CASSLAGQVYF TGTGCCAGCAGCCTGGCGGGACAGGTATATTTT
NA 15 TRBD2 TRBJ2-3 TRBV2 CASSKLAGGADTQYF TGTGCCAGCAGTAAACTAGCGGGGGGTGCAGATACGCAGTATTTT
NA 13 NA TRBJ1-2 TRBV6-6 CASSYSSGMRYTF TGTGCCAGCAGTTACTCGTCGGGGATGCGTTACACCTTC
once 13 NA TRBJ1-5 TRBV2 CASHRVWNQPQHF TGTGCCAGCCACAGGGTTTGGAATCAGCCCCAGCATTTT